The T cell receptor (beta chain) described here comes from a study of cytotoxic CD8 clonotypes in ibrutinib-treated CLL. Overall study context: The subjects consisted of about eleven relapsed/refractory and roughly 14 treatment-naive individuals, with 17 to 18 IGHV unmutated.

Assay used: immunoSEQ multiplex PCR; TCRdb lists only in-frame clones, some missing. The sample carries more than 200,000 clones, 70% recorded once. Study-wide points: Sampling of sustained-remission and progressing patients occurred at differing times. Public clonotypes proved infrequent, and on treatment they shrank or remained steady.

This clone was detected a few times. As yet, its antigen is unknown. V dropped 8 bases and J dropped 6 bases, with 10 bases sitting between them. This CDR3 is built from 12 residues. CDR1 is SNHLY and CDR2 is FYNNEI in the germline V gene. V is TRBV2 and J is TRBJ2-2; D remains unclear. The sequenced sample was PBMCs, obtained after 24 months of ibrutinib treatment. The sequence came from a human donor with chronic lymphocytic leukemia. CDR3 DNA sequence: TGTGCCAGCTTGGATGGGCCCGGGGAGCTGTTTTTT. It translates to CASLDGPGELFF.